This T cell receptor (beta chain) stems from a study of blood T cells in healthy people across ages. Isolation per sample recovered at least 7 million PBMCs. The CDR3 spans 14 residues. The germline gives CDR1 LGHDT, CDR2 YNNKEL (reference sequence). V was pared by 1 base and J by 9 bases, with 16 bases between. Next came a second PCR, run for 7 to 11 cycles, which used a sample-barcoded 5' primer along with a J-beta primer mix. TCRdb re-analysed the 5' RACE reads in MiXCR, keeping a single row per CDR3 protein. The sample has over 700,000 distinct CDR3 sequences, 20% to 25% seen once; the top ten hold 9% to 9.5%. This clonotype occurred a few times. Its antigen is not known. Study-level results: Higher diversity and more naive CD4+ cells were features of long-lived donors, compared to aged donors.

The same sample was also studied in work on T cells of mothers and their children. Turning to that study: The study recruited a few healthy Caucasian mothers and their six children as donors. The yield was over 8 million TCR beta CDR3 reads from each mother and about 3.2 million from each child.

Sequencing was performed on blood. The V and J genes are TRBV3-1 and TRBJ2-7; D is undetermined. This receptor was taken from a boy under 18 in good health. The CDR3 DNA reads as TGTGCCAGCAGCCAAGGACTGGCCCTTACGGGGCAGTACTTC. Its protein is CASSQGLALTGQYF.